What follows describes a single T cell receptor beta chain. The data originate from a study of glioma-infiltrating T cells after dendritic cell vaccination. V lost 1 base, J lost 6 bases, and 4 bases stayed unmatched. The CDR3 is 15 residues long. The germline V gene encodes CDR1 SEHNR and CDR2 FQNEAQ (reference sequence). Profiling relied on immunoSEQ multiplex PCR, and the TCRdb table lists in-frame clones only, not all of them. Seen here are 85,000 to 100,000 clones, around 84% observed once, and the top ten hold about 8.5%. Sample time point: after dendritic cell vaccination, including at tumor progression/relapse. Before vaccination, two weeks after the third vaccination, and at progression, PBMC were collected.

Material: blood, obtained after dendritic cell vaccination. This receptor was taken from a human donor with glioblastoma. The chain has TRBV7-9 and TRBJ2-1; 9 bases are shared with TRBD1. CDR3 sequence: CASSLGGQGINEQFF. Here the CDR3 DNA reads TGTGCCAGCAGCTTAGGGGGACAGGGTATCAATGAGCAGTTCTTC.